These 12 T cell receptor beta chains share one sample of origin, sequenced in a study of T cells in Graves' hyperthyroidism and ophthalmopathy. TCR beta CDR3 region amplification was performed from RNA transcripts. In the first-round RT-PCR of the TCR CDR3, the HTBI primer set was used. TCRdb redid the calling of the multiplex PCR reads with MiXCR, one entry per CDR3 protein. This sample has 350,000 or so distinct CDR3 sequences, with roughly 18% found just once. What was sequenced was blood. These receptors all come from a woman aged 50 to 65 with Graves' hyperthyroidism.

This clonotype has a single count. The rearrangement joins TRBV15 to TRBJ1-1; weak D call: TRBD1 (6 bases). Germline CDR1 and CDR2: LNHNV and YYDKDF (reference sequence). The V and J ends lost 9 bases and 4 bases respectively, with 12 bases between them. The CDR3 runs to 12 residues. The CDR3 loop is CATPGHSTEAFF. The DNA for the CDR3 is TGTGCCACACCGGGACACTCCACTGAAGCTTTCTTT.

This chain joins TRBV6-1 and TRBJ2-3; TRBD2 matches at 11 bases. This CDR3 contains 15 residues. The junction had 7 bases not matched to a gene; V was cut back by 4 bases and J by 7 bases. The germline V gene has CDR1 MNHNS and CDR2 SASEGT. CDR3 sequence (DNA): TGTGCCAGCAGTGTGACTAGCGGGGATGTATATACGCAGTATTTT. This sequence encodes CASSVTSGDVYTQYF.

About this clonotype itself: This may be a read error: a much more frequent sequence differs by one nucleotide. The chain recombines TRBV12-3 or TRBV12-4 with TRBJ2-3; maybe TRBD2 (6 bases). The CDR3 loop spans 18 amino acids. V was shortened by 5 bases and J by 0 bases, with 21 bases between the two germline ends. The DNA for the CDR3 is TGTGCCAGCAGTCTATACCGTTGGACTAACGGAAGCACAGATACGCAGTATTTT. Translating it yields CASSLYRWTNGSTDTQYF.

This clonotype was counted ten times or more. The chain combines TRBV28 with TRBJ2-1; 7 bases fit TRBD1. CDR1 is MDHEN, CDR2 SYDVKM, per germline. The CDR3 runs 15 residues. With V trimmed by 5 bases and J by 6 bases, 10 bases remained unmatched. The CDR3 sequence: CASSHGLGGRNEQFF. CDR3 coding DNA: TGTGCCAGCAGTCATGGCCTAGGGGGCCGCAATGAGCAGTTCTTC.

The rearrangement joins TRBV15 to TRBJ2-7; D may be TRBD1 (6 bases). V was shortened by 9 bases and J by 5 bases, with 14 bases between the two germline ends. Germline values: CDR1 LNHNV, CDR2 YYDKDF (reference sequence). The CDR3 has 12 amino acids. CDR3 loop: CATSTGMNEQYF. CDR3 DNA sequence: TGTGCCACTTCTACAGGGATGAACGAGCAGTACTTC.

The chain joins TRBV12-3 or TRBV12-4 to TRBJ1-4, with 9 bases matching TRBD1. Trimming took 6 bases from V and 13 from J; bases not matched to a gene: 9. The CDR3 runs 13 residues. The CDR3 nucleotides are TGTGCCAGCAGCCAACAGGGGGCGGGACTACTGTTTTTT. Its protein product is CASSQQGAGLLFF.

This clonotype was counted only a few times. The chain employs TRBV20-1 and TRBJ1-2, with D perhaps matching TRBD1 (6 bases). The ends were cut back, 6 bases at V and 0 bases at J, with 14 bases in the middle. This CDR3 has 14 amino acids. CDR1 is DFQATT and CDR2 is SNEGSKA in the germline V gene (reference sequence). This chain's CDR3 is CSAKGGDTNYGYTF. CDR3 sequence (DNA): TGCAGTGCAAAAGGGGGGGATACTAACTATGGCTACACCTTC.

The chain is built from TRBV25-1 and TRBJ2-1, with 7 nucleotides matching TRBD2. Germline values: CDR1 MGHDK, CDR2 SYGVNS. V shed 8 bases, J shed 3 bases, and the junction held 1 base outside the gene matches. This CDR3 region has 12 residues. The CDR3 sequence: CASGDYYNEQFF. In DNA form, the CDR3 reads TGTGCCAGCGGGGACTACTACAATGAGCAGTTCTTC.

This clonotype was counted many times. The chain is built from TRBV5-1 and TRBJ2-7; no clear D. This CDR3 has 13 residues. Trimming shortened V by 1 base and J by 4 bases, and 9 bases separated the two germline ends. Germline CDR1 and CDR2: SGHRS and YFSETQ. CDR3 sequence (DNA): TGCGCCAGCAGCTTGACAGTGGGATACGAGCAGTACTTC. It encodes CASSLTVGYEQYF.

The CDR3 reads CASSSPGGYEQYV. The CDR3 DNA sequence: TGTGCCAGCAGCTCACCGGGGGGCTACGAGCAGTACGTC. The chain links TRBV7-9 to TRBJ2-7; 7 bases are a match to TRBD2. The J segment lost 3 bases and the V segment lost 4 bases, leaving 3 bases of the junction unmatched. CDR1 is SEHNR, CDR2 FQNEAQ, per germline (reference sequence). CDR3 length: 13 residues.

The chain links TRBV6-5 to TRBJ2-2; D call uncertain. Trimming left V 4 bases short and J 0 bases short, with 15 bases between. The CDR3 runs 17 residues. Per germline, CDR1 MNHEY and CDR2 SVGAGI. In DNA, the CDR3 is TGTGCCAGCAGTTCACCGAGACGGATACCGAACACCGGGGAGCTGTTTTTT. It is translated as CASSSPRRIPNTGELFF.

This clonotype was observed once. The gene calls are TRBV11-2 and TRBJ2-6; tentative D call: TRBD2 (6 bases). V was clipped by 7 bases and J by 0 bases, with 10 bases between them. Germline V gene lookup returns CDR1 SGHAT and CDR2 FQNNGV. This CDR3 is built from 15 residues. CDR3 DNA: TGTGCCAGCACGGGGGTCTACTCTGGGGCCAACGTCCTGACTTTC. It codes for CASTGVYSGANVLTF. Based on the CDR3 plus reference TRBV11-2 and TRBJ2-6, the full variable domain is EAGVAQSPRYKIIEKRQSVAFWCNPISGHATLYWYQQILGQGPKLLIQFQNNGVVDDSQLPKDRFSAERLKGVDSTLKIQPAKLEDSAVYLCASTGVYSGANVLTFGAGSRLTVL.